This T cell receptor (beta chain) was found in a study of cytomegalovirus exposure and HLA in healthy donors. This PCR relied on a set of 60 Vbeta primers and 13 Jbeta primers. Some clones are missing from TCRdb's copy, which holds only in-frame ones; the method was immunoSEQ multiplex PCR. The repertoire consists of under 85,000 clones, with 55% to 75% occurring once and the leading ten covering roughly 11%. Study-level results: What TCR beta sequences reportedly achieved was accurate prediction of HLA-A and HLA-B alleles in most subjects. Later on, an analysis found that several of the most significant clusters appeared to be linked to common viral pathogens, which included parvovirus B19. More than 15,000 TCR beta sequences were associated with HLA alleles at 0.05 false discovery rate in a later analysis.

This clone showed up many times. Its antigen is not known. The germline V gene has CDR1 MRHNA and CDR2 SNTAGT. The CDR3 spans 14 residues. With V trimmed by 4 bases and J by 4 bases, 0 bases remained unmatched. This chain connects TRBV6-4 to TRBJ2-3; 12 bases agree with TRBD2. This receptor was taken from a woman aged 25 to 39 in good health and CMV-seronegative. The specimen sequenced was PBMCs. As DNA, the CDR3 is TGTGCCAGCAGTGGGACTAGCGGGGCAGATACGCAGTATTTT. Translation: CASSGTSGADTQYF.